The rows below give T cell receptor beta chains drawn from one sample of a study of T cells in Graves' hyperthyroidism and ophthalmopathy. MiXCR was run by TCRdb on the multiplex PCR reads, yielding one entry per CDR3 protein. This repertoire shows around 520,000 distinct CDR3 sequences, around 15% found once; its top ten account for around a sixth. Sequences were obtained from blood. The receptors here all came from a woman between 18 and 29 years old with Graves' hyperthyroidism. Each CDR3 is given with its conserved first and last residue. Fields, in order: V gene, D gene, clone size, J gene, CDR3 DNA, CDR3 protein. The D gene is left open where the match is weak. Clone size is stated in some rows and not others, as once, few, many or a class when expanded.

TRBV12-3/TRBV12-4	.	.	TRBJ2-1	TGTGCCAGCAGTTTGAGTAGCGGCCTTGGCGAGCAGTTCTTC	CASSLSSGLGEQFF
TRBV3-1	.	many	TRBJ2-7	TGTGCCAGCAGCCAAGACGACGGGGGCGACGAGCAGTACTTC	CASSQDDGGDEQYF
TRBV6-1	.	many	TRBJ1-1	TGTGCCAGCAGTAGGGACTGGAACACTGAAGCTTTCTTT	CASSRDWNTEAFF
TRBV7-2	TRBD2	many	TRBJ2-3	TGTGCCAGCACCAAAGGGGTAGCGGGCGGCACAGATACGCAGTATTTT	CASTKGVAGGTDTQYF
TRBV30	.	many	TRBJ1-1	TGTGCCTGGAGTGTACTCTCCATCGCGGACACTGAAGCTTTCTTT	CAWSVLSIADTEAFF
TRBV11-3	TRBD2	many	TRBJ2-5	TGTGCCAGCAGCTCCCCAACCGGGACTAGCGGGAGGCGGGAGACCCAGTACTTC	CASSSPTGTSGRRETQYF
TRBV6-5	.	few	TRBJ2-1	TGTGCCAGCAGTCAACTCGAGTACAATGAGCAGTTCTTC	CASSQLEYNEQFF
TRBV12-3/TRBV12-4	TRBD1	many	TRBJ1-5	TGTGCCAGCAGCCTCCGGGACAGGGGGCGGAATCAGCCCCAGCATTTT	CASSLRDRGRNQPQHF
TRBV12-3/TRBV12-4	TRBD2	many	TRBJ2-3	TGTGCCAGCAGTTTAAGCCCTAGCGGGAGTGTGGATACGCAGTATTTT	CASSLSPSGSVDTQYF
TRBV27	TRBD2	many	TRBJ2-7	TGTGCCAGCAGTTTTAGCGGGAGGTGGCGGAACGAGCAGTACTTC	CASSFSGRWRNEQYF
TRBV2	TRBD2	many	TRBJ2-1	TGTGCCAGCAGTGACGGTACTAGCGACTACAATGAGCAGTTCTTC	CASSDGTSDYNEQFF
TRBV4-1	TRBD2	few	TRBJ2-2	TGCGCCAGCAGCCAGTGGACTAGCGGAGGGGACGGGGAGCTGTTTTTT	CASSQWTSGGDGELFF
TRBV3-1	TRBD1	many	TRBJ2-2	TGTGCCAGCAGCCATACAGGGGGGACCGGGGAGCTGTTTTTT	CASSHTGGTGELFF